Sequencing of this T cell receptor (beta chain) was carried out in a study of blood T cell repertoires in COVID-19. Original methodology: Scientists estimated how many nucleated cells there were by amplifying reference gene primers. Clones were sequenced by immunoSEQ multiplex PCR, and TCRdb holds only the in-frame ones, with some missing. Clonal size and the V and J genes are those of that table, whereas D and trimming came from the DNA. The table records around 250,000 clones, roughly 84% of them present only once. The CDR3 has 17 residues. V shed 4 bases and J 0 bases; nucleotides not matched to a gene: 8. Germline V gene lookup returns CDR1 SEHNR and CDR2 FQNEAQ (reference sequence).

The clonotype was recovered from a woman between 40 and 50 years old who had recovered from COVID-19. V usage is TRBV7-9 and J usage is TRBJ1-3; 8 bases map to TRBD1. Sequencing was carried out using peripheral blood. CDR3 region: CASSSTTGVGSGNTIYF. The CDR3 bases are TGTGCCAGCAGCTCCACGACAGGGGTTGGCTCTGGAAACACCATATATTTT.